These 32 T cell receptor beta chains came from one sample sequenced in a study of cytomegalovirus exposure and HLA in healthy donors. Both 60 Vbeta primers and 13 Jbeta primers went into the PCR. The protocol was immunoSEQ multiplex PCR, while the TCRdb copy is restricted to in-frame clones and leaves out a portion. The table has 85,000 to 130,000 clones, around 76% seen once. Sequencing used PBMCs. The receptors were sampled from a woman in her forties or fifties in good health and CMV-seropositive.

The chain is built from TRBV21-1 and TRBJ1-2; no DNA check was done on the table's D call, TRBD1. TRBV21-1 is assigned pseudogene status. CDR3 length equals 18 residues. The CDR3 sequence is CASSKPLPPDRTNYGYTF. In DNA, the CDR3 is TGTGCCAGCAGCAAACCCCTCCCCCCGGACAGAACTAACTATGGCTACACCTTC.

The CDR3 nucleotides read TGCAGCGCGCGCGGGGACAGGGGAAACTACGAGCAGTACTTC. As protein: CSARGDRGNYEQYF. V usage is TRBV29-1 and J usage is TRBJ2-5, with 10 bases matching TRBD1. The J call is in doubt because the DNA end fits TRBJ2-7 better. The CDR3 contains 14 residues. CDR1 is SQVTM, CDR2 ANQGSEA, per germline.

CDR3 nucleotides: TGTGCCACCAGCACCCGGCAGGGTAACACTGAAGCTTTCTTT. It translates to CATSTRQGNTEAFF. The chain joins TRBV15 to TRBJ1-1, with D tentatively TRBD1 (5 bases). CDR3 length: 14 residues. Germline-derived CDR1 and CDR2 are LNHNV and YYDKDF (reference sequence). The V end was cut by 4 bases, the J end by 2 bases, with 11 bases between.

The chain couples TRBV7-2 to TRBJ2-5; 8 nucleotides line up with TRBD1. V shed 5 bases, J shed 6 bases, and the junction held 11 bases outside the gene matches. Germline V gene lookup returns CDR1 SGHTA and CDR2 FQGNSA. This CDR3 is built from 15 residues. The CDR3 nucleotides are TGTGCCAGCAGCCAGGCGAGACAGGGGCCAAAGACCCAGTACTTC. Encoded protein: CASSQARQGPKTQYF.

V and J are TRBV9 and TRBJ2-1; 13 bases map to TRBD2. Unmatched junction bases numbered 2, after V lost 0 bases and J lost 2 bases. The germline gives CDR1 SGDLS, CDR2 YYNGEE. CDR3 size: 17 residues. The CDR3 sequence is CASSVVGTSGAYNEQFF. The CDR3 DNA follows: TGTGCCAGCAGCGTAGTCGGGACTAGCGGGGCCTACAATGAGCAGTTCTTC.

The chain joins TRBV2 to TRBJ2-1; 10 bases line up with TRBD2. Trimming at V came to 6 bases and at J to 0 bases, leaving 8 bases not matched to a gene. Germline loops: CDR1 SNHLY, CDR2 FYNNEI. The CDR3 runs to 17 residues. The chain's CDR3 is CASRLMPSGSSYNEQFF. The CDR3 nucleotides are TGTGCCAGCAGGCTCATGCCTAGCGGGAGCTCCTACAATGAGCAGTTCTTC.

This sequence joins TRBV11-1 and TRBJ1-1; TRBD1 agrees at 8 bases. The junction had 5 bases not matched to a gene; V was cut back by 5 bases and J by 6 bases. Looked up from germline, CDR1 is SGHAT and CDR2 is FQDESV (reference sequence). This CDR3 has 13 residues. Here the CDR3 reads CASSGDRGAEAFF. The CDR3 bases are TGTGCCAGCAGCGGCGACAGGGGCGCTGAAGCTTTCTTT. The whole variable domain, remainder taken from reference TRBV11-1 and TRBJ1-1, is EAEVAQSPRYKITEKSQAVAFWCDPISGHATLYWYRQILGQGPELLVQFQDESVVDDSQLPKDRFSAERLKGVDSTLKIQPAELGDSAMYLCASSGDRGAEAFFGQGTRLTVV.

This chain links TRBV10-2 with TRBJ2-4; D might be TRBD2 (6 bases). This CDR3 has 14 residues. Germline CDR1 reads WSHSY; CDR2 reads SAAADI. Trimming removed 2 bases from V and 8 bases from J, with 13 bases in between. The CDR3 loop reads CASSETGGAYIQYF. The CDR3 DNA reads TGCGCCAGCAGTGAGACCGGAGGGGCATACATTCAGTACTTC.

The chain is built from TRBV30 and TRBJ1-2, with 9 bases identical to TRBD1. Germline V gene data show CDR1 as GTSNPN and CDR2 as SVGIG (reference sequence). The CDR3 sequence is 12 residues long. V shed 5 bases, J shed 4 bases, and the junction held 2 bases outside the gene matches. The CDR3 sequence is CAWGGQGYGYTF. CDR3 DNA: TGTGCCTGGGGGGGACAGGGCTATGGCTACACCTTC.

The rearrangement uses TRBV7-8 and TRBJ2-3; weak D call: TRBD1 (6 bases). This CDR3 region has 16 residues. CDR1 is SGHVS and CDR2 is FQNEAQ in the germline V gene. Between the trimmed V and J ends, which lost 4 bases and 0 bases, there was a span of 14 bases. CDR3 protein: CASSYPTGSSTDTQYF. Written as DNA, the CDR3 is TGTGCCAGCAGCTATCCGACAGGATCTAGCACAGATACGCAGTATTTT. Full variable domain (missing parts from reference TRBV7-8 and TRBJ2-3): GAGVSQSPRYKVAKRGQDVALRCDPISGHVSLFWYQQALGQGPEFLTYFQNEAQLDKSGLPSDRFFAERPEGSVSTLKIQRTQQEDSAVYLCASSYPTGSSTDTQYFGPGTRLTVL.

The rearrangement uses TRBV30 and TRBJ2-3; tentative D call: TRBD2 (6 bases). The V gene's germline CDR1 is GTSNPN and CDR2 SVGIG (reference sequence). The germline V and J ends were trimmed by 5 bases and 0 bases, with 6 bases remaining between them. This CDR3 comprises 12 residues. The CDR3 sequence: CAWAGSTDTQYF. The CDR3 region has the DNA TGTGCCTGGGCGGGGAGCACAGATACGCAGTATTTT.

J is TRBJ2-2 and V is TRBV25-1, with 8 bases fitting TRBD1. This CDR3 has 17 amino acids. Germline-derived CDR1 and CDR2 are MGHDK and SYGVNS. V lost 5 bases and J lost 7; bases outside the gene matches: 15. The chain's CDR3 is CASSQPGTGVRDGELFF. The CDR3, as DNA: TGTGCCAGCAGTCAACCCGGGACAGGAGTGCGCGACGGGGAGCTGTTTTTT.

V gene TRBV18 combines with J gene TRBJ1-1; 7 positions agree with TRBD1. From germline, CDR1 is KGHSH and CDR2 LQKENI. The junction had 3 bases not matched to a gene; V was cut back by 5 bases and J by 6 bases. The CDR3 is made up of 12 amino acids. The CDR3 loop reads CASSMTGSEAFF. The CDR3 DNA follows: TGTGCCAGCTCAATGACAGGGTCTGAAGCTTTCTTT.

V is TRBV7-6 and J is TRBJ1-5; D is perhaps TRBD1 (5 bases). CDR1 SGHVS and CDR2 FNYEAQ come from the germline V gene. Trimming left V 1 base short and J 3 bases short, with 10 bases between. CDR3 length equals 15 residues. The CDR3 region is CASSLGDSNNQPQHF. The CDR3 DNA is TGTGCCAGCAGCTTAGGCGACAGCAACAATCAGCCCCAGCATTTT.

This chain connects TRBV29-1 to TRBJ1-4; tentatively, D is TRBD1 (6 bases). V dropped 4 bases and J dropped 0 bases, with 12 bases sitting between them. The CDR3 is made up of 15 amino acids. Germline V lookup: CDR1 SQVTM, CDR2 ANQGSEA. The CDR3 coding sequence is TGCAGCGTTGTAGGCAGGGGATCAACTAATGAAAAACTGTTTTTT. Protein product: CSVVGRGSTNEKLFF.

The V and J genes are TRBV7-3 and TRBJ2-2; TRBD2 agrees at 9 bases. The CDR3 contains 16 residues. V lost 4 bases, J lost 1 base, and 4 bases stayed unmatched. Per the germline V gene, CDR1 is SGHTA and CDR2 is FQGTGA. CDR3 protein: CASSSSLAGNTGELFF. The CDR3 DNA reads as TGTGCCAGCAGCTCCTCACTAGCGGGGAACACCGGGGAGCTGTTTTTT.

V and J are TRBV6-6 and TRBJ2-2, with D possibly matching TRBD1 (6 bases). The CDR3 contains 16 residues. Germline V gene lookup returns CDR1 MNHNY and CDR2 SVGAGI (reference sequence). With 2 bases removed from V and 6 bases from J, the gap between germline ends came to 16 bases. The CDR3 nucleotides read TGTGCCAGCAGTTACGAGGGGGTGACGATCTCCGGGGAGCTGTTTTTT. This gives the protein CASSYEGVTISGELFF.

The V call is TRBV7-8, the J call TRBJ2-1; 10 bases line up with TRBD1. Trimming at V came to 6 bases and at J to 8 bases, leaving 10 bases not matched to a gene. Germline V gene data show CDR1 as SGHVS and CDR2 as FQNEAQ. The CDR3 sequence is 15 residues long. The CDR3 coding sequence is TGTGCCAGCAGATCGCCGGGACAGGGGATACATGAGCAGTTCTTC. Translated: CASRSPGQGIHEQFF.

A note on this clone: This sample also contains other DNA sequences that code for the same CDR3. The chain uses TRBV11-3 and TRBJ1-3; 10 positions agree with TRBD1. Per germline, CDR1 SGHNT and CDR2 YENEEA. The J segment lost 2 bases and the V segment lost 5 bases, leaving 3 bases of the junction unmatched. The CDR3 extends over 15 amino acids. CDR3 region: CASSPGQGPGNTIYF. CDR3 DNA: TGTGCCAGCAGCCCGGGACAGGGGCCTGGAAACACCATATATTTT.

This chain connects TRBV2 to TRBJ1-1; 8 bases are shared with TRBD1. The V gene end was trimmed by 5 bases and the J gene end by 4 bases; junction bases not matched to a gene: 12. CDR1 is SNHLY and CDR2 is FYNNEI in the germline V gene. The CDR3 covers 16 residues. CDR3 nucleotides: TGTGCCAGCAGTTTGCGGACAGGGAGGGGGGTCACTGAAGCTTTCTTT. Translating it yields CASSLRTGRGVTEAFF.

The chain is built from TRBV19 and TRBJ2-1; TRBD2 might be the D (6 bases). Germline V gene sequence: CDR1 LNHDA, CDR2 SQIVND (reference sequence). V gave up 8 bases and J gave up 7 bases, with 12 bases separating them. This CDR3 is 12 amino acids long. This chain's CDR3 is CASAAGMNEQFF. The DNA for the CDR3 is TGTGCCAGTGCGGCGGGGATGAATGAGCAGTTCTTC.

This clone was recorded only once. This chain uses TRBV7-9 with TRBJ2-7; no reliable D call. CDR1 is SEHNR, CDR2 FQNEAQ, per germline (reference sequence). The CDR3 sequence is 11 residues long. V was clipped by 5 bases and J by 5 bases, with 7 bases between them. The CDR3 DNA reads as TGTGCCAGCAGCCCCGTTAACGAGCAGTACTTC. Translating gives CASSPVNEQYF.

This chain connects TRBV30 to TRBJ1-1; no definite D call. This CDR3 has 15 amino acids. The V end was cut by 0 bases, the J end by 2 bases, with 13 bases between. CDR1 and CDR2 from the germline V gene are GTSNPN and SVGIG (reference sequence). CDR3 region: CAWSVGAILNTEAFF. CDR3 nucleotide sequence: TGTGCCTGGAGTGTGGGAGCGATCTTAAACACTGAAGCTTTCTTT.

The chain recombines TRBV30 with TRBJ2-5; 9 bases agree with TRBD2. Germline-derived CDR1 and CDR2 are GTSNPN and SVGIG (reference sequence). The CDR3 spans 14 residues. V was pared by 0 bases and J by 12 bases, with 11 bases of the junction left unmatched. DNA for the CDR3: TGTGCCTGGAGTGTCGAGCTAGCGGGGTCACCCAAGTACTTC. This translates into CAWSVELAGSPKYF.

This clone has a handful of counts. This chain joins TRBV7-6 and TRBJ1-6, with TRBD1 matching over 8 bases. The germline V gene has CDR1 SGHVS and CDR2 FNYEAQ. V gave up 6 bases and J gave up 5 bases; unmatched junction bases: 3. The CDR3 length is 14 residues. The CDR3 region has the DNA TGTGCCAGCAGTACGGGACAGGATAATTCACCCCTCCACTTT. This translates into CASSTGQDNSPLHF.

CDR3 bases: TGTGCCAGCAGCTTCCCGACAGGGGTATTGAACACTGAAGCTTTCTTT. Translating gives CASSFPTGVLNTEAFF. The rearrangement joins TRBV13 to TRBJ1-1, with TRBD1 matching over 8 bases. The CDR3 is 16 residues long. The V segment lost 3 bases and the J segment 0 bases; nucleotides outside the gene matches: 6. Germline V gene lookup returns CDR1 PRHDT and CDR2 FYEKMQ (reference sequence).

The chain is built from TRBV6-1 and TRBJ2-3; maybe TRBD2 (5 bases). V gave up 2 bases and J gave up 6 bases, with 12 bases separating them. Germline V gene sequence: CDR1 MNHNS, CDR2 SASEGT. This CDR3 has 14 amino acids. The CDR3 loop is CASSESAWRDTQYF. For the CDR3, the DNA is TGTGCCAGCAGTGAATCCGCCTGGAGGGATACGCAGTATTTT.

J is TRBJ2-1 and V is TRBV6-4; 12 bases align to TRBD2. Germline V CDR1 and CDR2: MRHNA, SNTAGT. V was pared by 6 bases and J by 6 bases, with 6 bases of the junction left unmatched. The CDR3 spans 15 residues. CDR3 region: CASRGTSGPSNEQFF. The CDR3 region has the DNA TGTGCCAGCAGGGGGACTAGCGGGCCCTCCAATGAGCAGTTCTTC.

V gene TRBV18 combines with J gene TRBJ1-2, with 7 bases matching TRBD1. CDR3 length: 13 residues. V was clipped by 6 bases and J by 8 bases; unmatched bases: 9. Per germline, CDR1 KGHSH and CDR2 LQKENI. This CDR3 is CASSDQQGRGYTF. CDR3 nucleotide sequence: TGTGCCAGCTCGGACCAACAGGGGCGGGGCTACACCTTC.

The chain combines TRBV28 with TRBJ1-5; no clear D. Germline V gene sequence: CDR1 MDHEN, CDR2 SYDVKM. This CDR3 has 16 amino acids. V lost 3 bases and J lost 0, with 12 bases in between. Here the CDR3 reads CASSFVSGYSNQPQHF. The CDR3 DNA reads as TGTGCCAGCAGTTTCGTTTCGGGGTATAGCAATCAGCCCCAGCATTTT. Based on the CDR3 plus reference TRBV28 and TRBJ1-5, the full variable domain is DVKVTQSSRYLVKRTGEKVFLECVQDMDHENMFWYRQDPGLGLRLIYFSYDVKMKEKGDIPEGYSVSREKKERFSLILESASTNQTSMYLCASSFVSGYSNQPQHFGDGTRLSIL.

This chain links TRBV28 with TRBJ2-6; no firm D call. Germline V gene lookup returns CDR1 MDHEN and CDR2 SYDVKM. V was pared by 5 bases and J by 2 bases, with 10 bases between. CDR3 length: 15 residues. The CDR3 protein is CASSLMGTGANVLTF. CDR3 DNA: TGTGCCAGCAGTCTGATGGGCACTGGGGCCAACGTCCTGACTTTC.

The genes are TRBV6-1 and TRBJ2-7; no firm D call. The CDR3 is made up of 14 amino acids. Deletions cut 2 bases from V and 5 bases from J, with 13 bases between. The germline gives CDR1 MNHNS, CDR2 SASEGT. This CDR3 is CASSESEYRNEQYF. As DNA, the CDR3 is TGTGCCAGCAGTGAAAGTGAGTACAGAAACGAGCAGTACTTC.